This record covers a single TCR beta chain. Profiling relied on immunoSEQ multiplex PCR, and the TCRdb table lists in-frame clones only, not all of them. The sample lists millions of clones; approximately 95% were seen once. The data belong to a study of shared clonotypes between healthy human individuals. This CDR3 region has 16 residues. Germline loops: CDR1 MGHRA, CDR2 YSYEKL. Trimming took 1 base from V and 4 from J; bases not matched to a gene: 6. V and J are TRBV4-1 and TRBJ2-7; 11 bases are shared with TRBD2. Sequenced sample: naive CD4+ T cells from PBMCs. This sample's subset: CD45RA+ positively selected. The sequence derives from a man between 18 and 29 years old in good health. Some clones in this sample may be carry-over from other donors' samples. Here the CDR3 DNA reads TGCGCCAGCAGCCAAGGGATAGCGGGAGGGGGGTACGAGCAGTACTTC. Its translation is CASSQGIAGGGYEQYF.